The source of this T cell receptor (beta chain) is a study of blood T cell repertoires in COVID-19. On the study more broadly: Both acute and convalescent COVID-19 samples were obtained from the United States, Italy and Spain. From T cells, B-cell-depleted T cells, or PBMCs came the material, which was cDNA or gDNA.

This CDR3 is built from 15 residues. The germline CDR1 and CDR2 sequences are ENHRY and SYGVKD. The V gene end was trimmed by 5 bases and the J gene end by 1 base; junction bases not matched to a gene: 6. Methods used by the authors: Reference gene primer amplification gave nucleated cell count estimates. Repertoires were generated with immunoSEQ multiplex PCR, while TCRdb's copy carries only in-frame clones and drops some. V, J and clone size were drawn from that table, and D and trimming were deduced from the DNA. Seen here are around 120,000 clones, approximately 84% observed once, and the top ten hold 1.5% to 2%.

Sequencing input: peripheral blood. The clonotype comes from a man aged 65-85 years with acute or convalescent COVID-19. The chain joins TRBV10-3 to TRBJ2-5; TRBD1 agrees at 8 bases. CDR3 in DNA: TGTGCCATCAGTTCCTTAGGACAGGGCCAAGAGACCCAGTACTTC. It yields the protein CAISSLGQGQETQYF.